This section outlines one T cell receptor beta chain sequence together with its context. Antigen specificity is unknown. Data came from immunoSEQ multiplex PCR; TCRdb stores just in-frame clones and leaves some out. The table lists about 2,500,000 clones, approximately 92% of them singletons. The data derive from a study of shared clonotypes between healthy human individuals. At the level of the study: CD4 naive and CD4 memory each took three plates per donor, while CD8 naive took two and CD8 memory one.

Study-wide findings and caveats: Relative to memory subsets, naive subsets generally showed larger estimated richness.

Trimming pared 5 bases from V and 9 bases from J, leaving 21 bases between. Germline-derived CDR1 and CDR2 are MNHEY and SMNVEV (reference sequence). The CDR3 covers 15 residues. The TCR comes from a man younger than 30 in good health. V is TRBV27 and J is TRBJ2-3; tentatively, D is TRBD1 or TRBD2 (5 bases each). The specimen sequenced was naive CD4+ T cells sorted from blood. Regarding subset: CD45RA+ positively selected. The CDR3 DNA follows: TGTGCCAGCAGTCGCCAATATCCGGGACCCCCAACGCAGTATTTT. Translating gives CASSRQYPGPPTQYF.